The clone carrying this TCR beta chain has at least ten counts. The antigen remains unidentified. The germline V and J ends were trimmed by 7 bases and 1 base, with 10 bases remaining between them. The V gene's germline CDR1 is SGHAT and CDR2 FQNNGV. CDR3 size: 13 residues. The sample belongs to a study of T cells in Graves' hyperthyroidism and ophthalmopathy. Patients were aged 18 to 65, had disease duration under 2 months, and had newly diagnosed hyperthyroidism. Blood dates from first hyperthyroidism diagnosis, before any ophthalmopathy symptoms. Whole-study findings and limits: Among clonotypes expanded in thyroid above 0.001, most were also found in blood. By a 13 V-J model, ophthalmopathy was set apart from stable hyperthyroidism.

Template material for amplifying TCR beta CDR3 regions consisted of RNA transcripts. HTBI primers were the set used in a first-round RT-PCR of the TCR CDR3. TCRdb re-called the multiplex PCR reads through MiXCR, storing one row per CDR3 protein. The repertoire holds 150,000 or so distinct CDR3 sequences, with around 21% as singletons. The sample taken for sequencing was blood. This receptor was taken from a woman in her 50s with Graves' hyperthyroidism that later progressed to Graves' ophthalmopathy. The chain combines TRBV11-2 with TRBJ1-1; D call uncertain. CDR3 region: CASTPSPNTEAFF. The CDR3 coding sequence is TGTGCCAGCACCCCTTCGCCGAACACTGAAGCTTTCTTT.